In its sample, the clone carrying this TCR beta chain was seen once. V lost 5 bases, J lost 2 bases, and 7 bases stayed unmatched. This CDR3 is built from 15 residues. Germline assignment: CDR1 KGHDR and CDR2 SFDVKD. This table comes from immunoSEQ multiplex PCR, and its TCRdb copy is limited to in-frame clones, with some not included. Altogether about 270,000 clones are present, approximately 86% being singletons, with the ten largest covering around 4.2%. The source of the sample is a study of blood T cell repertoires in COVID-19. The rearrangement uses TRBV24-1 and TRBJ2-7; 8 bases align to TRBD2. The sample was peripheral blood. This TCR derives from a woman aged 45-65 years with active or convalescent COVID-19. CDR3 DNA: TGTGCCACCAGTGGTCTAGCGGGCGGGGCCTACGAGCAGTACTTC. Protein sequence: CATSGLAGGAYEQYF.